Listed below are T cell receptor beta chains from one sample, sequenced in a study of T cell responses to AZD1222 COVID-19 vaccine. Sequencing was performed with immunoSEQ multiplex PCR; in TCRdb, only in-frame clones are kept and a portion is missing. The data show about 220,000 clones, with 93% seen just once and around 1% held by the top ten. Source: peripheral blood, taken on day 0 of MenACWY control vaccination. These receptors all come from an adult in good health. Both conserved end residues are part of each CDR3. The order of the fields is V gene, clone size, D gene, J gene, CDR3 DNA, CDR3 protein. D genes are given only for firm matches. Some rows mark clone size as missing; the rest say once, few, many or name a class of expanded clone.

V: TRBV4-1
size: NA
D: NA
J: TRBJ2-7
DNA: TGCGCCAGCAGCCAAGAAGGAGGGATCCCCTACGAGCAGTACTTC
CDR3: CASSQEGGIPYEQYF

V: TRBV6-5
size: NA
D: NA
J: TRBJ1-3
DNA: TGTGCCAGCAGTTCTTTACAGGGCATTAGGAGGAACACCATATATTTT
CDR3: CASSSLQGIRRNTIYF

V: TRBV6-5
size: once
D: TRBD1
J: TRBJ1-2
DNA: TGTGCCAGCAGCGGTGCGAACAGGGGCTATGGCTACACCTTC
CDR3: CASSGANRGYGYTF

V: TRBV7-2
size: once
D: TRBD2
J: TRBJ2-7
DNA: TGTGCCAGCAGCCTACCGGGGGGTGCGGAGCAGTACTTC
CDR3: CASSLPGGAEQYF

V: TRBV6-5
size: once
D: TRBD1
J: TRBJ1-5
DNA: TGTGCCAGCAGCACCCACAGGGGTAGCAATCAGCCCCAGCATTTT
CDR3: CASSTHRGSNQPQHF

V: TRBV12-5
size: NA
D: NA
J: TRBJ1-1
DNA: TGTGCTAGTGGTTTAGAAGGAGCTTTCTTT
CDR3: CASGLEGAFF

V: TRBV15
size: NA
D: NA
J: TRBJ2-1
DNA: TGTGCCACCAGCATTTCCGGTGGGGGGTTCGATGAGCAGTTCTTC
CDR3: CATSISGGGFDEQFF

V: TRBV9
size: NA
D: TRBD1
J: TRBJ1-2
DNA: TGTGCCAGCAGCGTGGACAGGCATAGGGGCTACACCTTC
CDR3: CASSVDRHRGYTF

V: TRBV10-3
size: NA
D: NA
J: TRBJ2-1
DNA: TGTGCCATCAATTGGGGCCCAAACAATGAGCAGTTCTTC
CDR3: CAINWGPNNEQFF

V: TRBV29-1
size: once
D: NA
J: TRBJ2-3
DNA: TGCAGTTGCTCGGCACTCCCCACAGATACGCAGTATTTT
CDR3: CSCSALPTDTQYF

V: TRBV4-1
size: NA
D: TRBD1
J: TRBJ1-1
DNA: TGCGCCAGCAGCCATCGTGTACAGGGGAAGGATATGAACACTGAAGCTTTCTTT
CDR3: CASSHRVQGKDMNTEAFF

V: TRBV18
size: NA
D: NA
J: TRBJ2-7
DNA: TGTGCCAGCTCACCCCGGGACATCTCCTACGAGCAGTACTTC
CDR3: CASSPRDISYEQYF

V: TRBV6-6
size: NA
D: NA
J: TRBJ1-6
DNA: TGTGCCAGCAAGGTCGGCCAGGGAATTTCACCCCTCCACTTT
CDR3: CASKVGQGISPLHF

V: TRBV19
size: NA
D: TRBD1
J: TRBJ1-1
DNA: TGTGCCAGTAGTGAGGACAGGGGGGGAACTGAAGCTTTCTTT
CDR3: CASSEDRGGTEAFF

V: TRBV4-1
size: NA
D: NA
J: TRBJ1-3
DNA: TGCGCCAGCAGCCAAGTAGGGGCACAGGGAAACACCATATATTTT
CDR3: CASSQVGAQGNTIYF

V: TRBV6-1
size: NA
D: NA
J: TRBJ1-6
DNA: TGTGCCAGCAGTGAAATGGTGGGGAGTTCGTCGGATTCACCCCTCCACTTT
CDR3: CASSEMVGSSSDSPLHF